The present entry profiles one T cell receptor (beta chain) with its context. Its antigen is unidentified. The data belong to a study of post-analysis software for immune sequencing data. General study results and limits: TRBV5-6, TRBV5-1 and TRBV20-1 were among 4 or 5 TRBV segments more frequent in patients than controls.

This CDR3 comprises 17 residues. The ends were cut back, 4 bases at V and 0 bases at J, with 15 bases in the middle. From germline, CDR1 is SGHTA and CDR2 FQGNSA. TCR beta cDNA libraries had unique molecular identifiers. MiXCR, run by TCRdb on the PCR reads, gives a single entry per CDR3 protein. The sample comprises 450,000 or so distinct CDR3 sequences, roughly 45% of which are singletons, and about 12% rests with the top ten. The sequencing input was blood. The clonotype comes from a girl between 5 and 17 years old with multiple sclerosis. V usage is TRBV7-2 and J usage is TRBJ2-2, with a possible D match to TRBD1 (6 bases). The CDR3 is CASSSGPGQTNTGELFF. In nucleotides, the CDR3 is TGTGCCAGCAGCTCAGGTCCCGGACAGACGAACACCGGGGAGCTGTTTTTT.